This T cell receptor (beta chain) was recovered during a study of blood T cell repertoires in COVID-19. Study context: Sample material is recorded as cDNA or gDNA derived from T cells, B-cell-depleted T cells, or PBMCs.

The germline V gene encodes CDR1 SEHNR and CDR2 FQNEAQ (reference sequence). V was clipped by 5 bases and J by 0 bases; unmatched bases: 10. The CDR3 consists of 17 residues. Seattle's cohort entered during active infection and was followed longitudinally. The method was immunoSEQ multiplex PCR; TCRdb's version includes in-frame clones alone and lacks a portion of them. Among 190,000 or so clones listed, 90% to 95% were seen once. The sequenced sample consisted of peripheral blood. The receptor was derived from a young man with COVID-19, enrolled during active disease. The V call is TRBV7-9, the J call TRBJ1-3, with TRBD1 matching over 7 bases. CDR3 sequence reads: CASSPRGTARSGNTIYF. In DNA form, the CDR3 reads TGTGCCAGCAGCCCCCGGGGGACAGCCCGCTCTGGAAACACCATATATTTT. The full variable domain, completed using reference TRBV7-9 and TRBJ1-3, is DTGVSQNPRHKITKRGQNVTFRCDPISEHNRLYWYRQTLGQGPEFLTYFQNEAQLEKSRLLSDRFSAERPKGSFSTLEIQRTEQGDSAMYLCASSPRGTARSGNTIYFGEGSWLTVV.